This T cell receptor (beta chain) emerged from a study of blood T cells in healthy people across ages. Whole-study findings and limits: In these data, TCR beta diversity tracked strongly with naive T cell percentage.

As regards this clonotype: Its matching antigen is unknown.

Together with a sample-barcoded 5' primer, a J-beta primer mix was included in a second PCR lasting roughly 6 to 12 cycles. MiXCR was run by TCRdb on the 5' RACE reads, yielding one entry per CDR3 protein. Of roughly 830,000 distinct CDR3 sequences listed, around two thirds were seen once; the top ten hold 25% to 30%. The CDR3 has 16 amino acids. Germline V gene sequence: CDR1 SGHRS, CDR2 YFSETQ. Losses at the gene ends were 3 bases for V and 4 bases for J; bases not matched to a gene: 8. Russia was home to the donors, healthy Caucasian individuals aged roughly 6 to 100. J is TRBJ2-2 and V is TRBV5-1, with TRBD1 matching over 8 bases. Source material: blood. The sequence derives from a man under 40 in good health. The CDR3 reads CASSSLDRVRTGELFF. DNA of the CDR3: TGCGCCAGCAGCTCCCTGGACAGGGTCCGCACCGGGGAGCTGTTTTTT.